This TCR beta chain was documented in a study of shared clonotypes between healthy human individuals. Unsorted PBMC DNA sequencing spanned ten immunoSEQ deep assay plates. The repertoire was sequenced with immunoSEQ multiplex PCR; TCRdb's copy has only in-frame clones and lacks some. The sample shows fewer than 650,000 clones, around 76% of them seen only once. Donors were Caucasian adults residing in Nashville, Tennessee, USA. This CDR3 has 14 amino acids. Trimming stripped 5 bases from V and 3 bases from J, with 13 bases between. Germline values: CDR1 MDHEN, CDR2 SYDVKM. The TCR was taken from a woman aged 40 to 55 in good health. Some clones in this sample may be carry-over from other donors' samples. The sample was PBMCs. J is TRBJ1-2 and V is TRBV28; TRBD1 is a possible D gene (6 bases). The CDR3 DNA sequence: TGTGCCAGCAGTACACAAACAGGGTACTATGGCTACACCTTC. Amino acid sequence: CASSTQTGYYGYTF.